This T cell receptor beta chain emerged from a study of human T cells and chemical hapten exposure. Study-level information: On 2 cm by 2 cm of upper inner arm skin, sensitization was performed with 2% DPC.

Library construction involved attaching unique molecular identifiers to individual cDNA molecules, which allowed quantitative, reproducible TCR counting. TCRdb re-analysed the RACE reads in MiXCR, keeping a single row per CDR3 protein. The sample records approximately 82,000 distinct CDR3 sequences, about 11% being singletons. This clonotype was observed a few times. The time point here: patch test 1, 2 weeks after DPC sensitization. The treatment denotes: therapeutic diphenylcyclopropenone sensitization with weekly scalp DPC. This CDR3 has 15 amino acids. The ends were cut back, 6 bases at V and 2 bases at J, with 15 bases in the middle. Germline loops: CDR1 SGHTA, CDR2 FQGNSA.

This specimen was whole blood, taken in connection with sensitization to the hapten diphenylcyclopropenone (DPC). This TCR was recovered from a middle-aged man with alopecia areata. Some clones in this sample may be carry-over from other donors' samples. The V gene is TRBV7-2, the J gene TRBJ2-3; D assignment may be TRBD1 or TRBD2 (5 bases each). This chain's CDR3 is CASRPGRTDTDTQYF. CDR3 bases: TGTGCCAGCAGGCCGGGACGTACGGACACAGATACGCAGTATTTT.